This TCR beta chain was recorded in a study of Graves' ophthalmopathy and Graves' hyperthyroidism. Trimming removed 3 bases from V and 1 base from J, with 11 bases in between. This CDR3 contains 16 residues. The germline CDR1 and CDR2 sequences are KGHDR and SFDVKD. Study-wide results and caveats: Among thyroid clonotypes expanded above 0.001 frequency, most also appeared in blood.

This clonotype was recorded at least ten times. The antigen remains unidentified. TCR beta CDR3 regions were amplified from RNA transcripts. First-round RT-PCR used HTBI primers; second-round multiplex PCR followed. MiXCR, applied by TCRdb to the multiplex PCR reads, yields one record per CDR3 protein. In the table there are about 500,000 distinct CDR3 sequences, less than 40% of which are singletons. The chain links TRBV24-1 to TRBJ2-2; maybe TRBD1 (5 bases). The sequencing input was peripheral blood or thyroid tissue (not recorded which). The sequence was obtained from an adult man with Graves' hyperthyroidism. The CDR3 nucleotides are TGTGCCACCAGTGATCCCGACAGTAAGAACACCGGGGAGCTGTTTTTT. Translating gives CATSDPDSKNTGELFF.